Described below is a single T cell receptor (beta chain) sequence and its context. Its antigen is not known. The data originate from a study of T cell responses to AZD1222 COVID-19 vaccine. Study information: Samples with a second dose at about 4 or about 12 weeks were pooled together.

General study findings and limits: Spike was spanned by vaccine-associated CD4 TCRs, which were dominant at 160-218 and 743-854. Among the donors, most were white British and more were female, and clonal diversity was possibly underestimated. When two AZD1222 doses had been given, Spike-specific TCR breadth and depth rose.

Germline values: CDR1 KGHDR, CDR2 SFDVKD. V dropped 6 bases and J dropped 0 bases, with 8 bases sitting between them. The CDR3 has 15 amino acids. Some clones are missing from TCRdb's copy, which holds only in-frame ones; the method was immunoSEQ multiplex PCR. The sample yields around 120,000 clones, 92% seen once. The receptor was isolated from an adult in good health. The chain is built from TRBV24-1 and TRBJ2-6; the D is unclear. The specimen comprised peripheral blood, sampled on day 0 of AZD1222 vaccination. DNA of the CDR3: TGTGCCACCAGTTATGGGCCCTCTGGGGCCAACGTCCTGACTTTC. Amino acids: CATSYGPSGANVLTF.